The next 23 T cell receptor beta chains were all read from a single sample in a study of vaccination effects on CD4 cells after COVID-19. Pools of viral peptides were used by the ViraFEST assay to expand antigen-specific CD4+ T cells ahead of sequencing. Having been cultured for approximately ten days, the cells underwent CD4+ T cell isolation. Testing of the vaccine recipients showed negative nucleocapsid antibodies and no prior SARS-CoV-2 infection. The antigens for these receptors are not known. Libraries were prepared by immunoSEQ multiplex PCR; TCRdb keeps only in-frame clonotypes and omits some of them. The sample has some 22,000 clones, over 65% seen once. This specimen was CD4+ T cells from PBMCs cultured with HCoV-NL63 spike peptides, taken before COVID-19 vaccination. These receptors all stem from a human donor who received a COVID-19 vaccine.

The chain combines TRBV7-9 with TRBJ2-3, with 8 bases matching TRBD2. Germline CDR1 reads SEHNR; CDR2 reads FQNEAQ (reference sequence). CDR3 size: 15 residues. V shed 8 bases and J 2 bases; nucleotides not matched to a gene: 9. Here the CDR3 reads CASRRSGSITDTQYF. CDR3 in DNA: TGTGCCAGCCGACGAAGCGGGAGTATCACAGATACGCAGTATTTT.

The chain has TRBV12-2 and TRBJ2-7. TRBV12-2 is labeled a pseudogene. This CDR3 region has 16 residues. CDR3 coding DNA: TGTGCAAGTCGCCCTCCCGCCGGGCCCCGTAGGTACGAGCAGTACTTC. It yields the protein CASRPPAGPRRYEQYF.

The rearrangement uses TRBV5-1 and TRBJ1-1, with TRBD1 identical over 10 bases. V gave up 5 bases and J gave up 3 bases; unmatched junction bases: 4. The CDR3 sequence is 14 residues long. Germline loops: CDR1 SGHRS, CDR2 YFSETQ. In DNA form, the CDR3 reads TGCGCCAGCAGGGGACAGGGGACGCACACTGAAGCTTTCTTT. Translation: CASRGQGTHTEAFF.

This chain uses TRBV7-8 with TRBJ1-2; a possible D gene is TRBD1 (5 bases). This CDR3 is built from 14 residues. The germline gives CDR1 SGHVS, CDR2 FQNEAQ. The V and J ends lost 4 bases and 4 bases respectively, with 13 bases between them. This chain's CDR3 is CASSYGDFVYGYTF. In DNA form, the CDR3 reads TGTGCCAGCAGCTACGGGGACTTCGTCTATGGCTACACCTTC. Complete variable domain (other parts from reference TRBV7-8 and TRBJ1-2): GAGVSQSPRYKVAKRGQDVALRCDPISGHVSLFWYQQALGQGPEFLTYFQNEAQLDKSGLPSDRFFAERPEGSVSTLKIQRTQQEDSAVYLCASSYGDFVYGYTFGSGTRLTVV.

The V call is TRBV5-4, the J call TRBJ2-1; 12 bases match TRBD2. V lost 5 bases to trimming and J lost 6 bases; unmatched junction nucleotides: 3. Germline loops: CDR1 SGHNT, CDR2 YYREEE (reference sequence). This CDR3 region has 14 residues. The DNA of the CDR3 is TGTGCCAGCAGGGAGACTAGCGGGAGCAATGAGCAGTTCTTC. Residues: CASRETSGSNEQFF.

The CDR3 protein is CASSYLQLRPDGYTF. The CDR3 DNA follows: TGTGCCAGCAGTTACTTACAGCTCCGCCCTGACGGCTACACCTTC. The chain carries TRBV28 and TRBJ1-2; no clear D. V shed 4 bases and J shed 8 bases, with 20 bases lying between them. The CDR3 has 15 residues. Looked up from germline, CDR1 is MDHEN and CDR2 is SYDVKM.

The J gene is TRBJ2-7, the V gene TRBV5-6; 8 nucleotides match TRBD2. This CDR3 spans 16 amino acids. The germline V gene has CDR1 SGHDT and CDR2 YYEEEE. The trim removed 4 bases at V and 2 bases at J, leaving 11 bases unmatched. The DNA for the CDR3 is TGTGCCAGCAGCCGGGCGGTTAGCGGGACCCCCTACGAGCAGTACTTC. Amino acid sequence: CASSRAVSGTPYEQYF.

The J gene is TRBJ1-2, the V gene TRBV5-4; D is perhaps TRBD1 (5 bases). This CDR3 is built from 15 residues. Trimming pared 0 bases from V and 4 bases from J, leaving 13 bases between. Germline CDR1 is SGHNT and CDR2 is YYREEE (reference sequence). The CDR3 sequence: CASSLGGDAPYGYTF. The CDR3 DNA reads as TGTGCCAGCAGCTTGGGGGGGGACGCACCCTATGGCTACACCTTC.

This clone showed up just a few times. This chain links TRBV7-2 with TRBJ1-5; 7 bases align to TRBD1. Per the germline V gene, CDR1 is SGHTA and CDR2 is FQGNSA. V trimming: 5 bases; J trimming: 4 bases; junction bases outside the gene matches: 5. The CDR3 consists of 14 residues. The CDR3 reads CASSTGQLNQPQHF. Written as DNA, the CDR3 is TGTGCCAGCAGCACGGGACAGCTTAATCAGCCCCAGCATTTT.

The gene calls are TRBV3-1 (or the pseudogene TRBV3-2) and TRBJ1-5; 9 bases fit TRBD1. After removal of 1 base from V and 7 bases from J, the junction contained 8 bases not matched to a gene. This CDR3 is 16 amino acids long. Germline values: CDR1 LGHDT, CDR2 YNNKEL (reference sequence). This CDR3 reads CASSQGWDREVQPQHF. As DNA, the CDR3 is TGTGCCAGCAGCCAAGGGTGGGACAGGGAAGTCCAGCCCCAGCATTTT.

The chain carries TRBV2 and TRBJ1-2; D is possibly TRBD1 (5 bases). Trimming pared 2 bases from V and 6 bases from J, leaving 10 bases between. This CDR3 has 13 residues. Germline lookup yields CDR1 SNHLY and CDR2 FYNNEI. The DNA of the CDR3 is TGTGCCAGCAGTGAACAAGGGGAGGATGGCTACACCTTC. Translated, it gives CASSEQGEDGYTF.

This clone occurred a few times. This chain uses TRBV27 with TRBJ1-3, with D perhaps TRBD1 (5 bases). CDR3 length: 16 amino acids. CDR1 is MNHEY, CDR2 SMNVEV, per germline (reference sequence). V was clipped by 2 bases and J by 0 bases, with 11 bases between them. This CDR3 reads CASSLSMGHSGNTIYF. CDR3 nucleotides: TGTGCCAGCAGTTTAAGTATGGGGCACTCTGGAAACACCATATATTTT.

J is TRBJ2-7 and V is TRBV28; D tentatively fits TRBD1 or TRBD2 (5 bases each). Germline CDR1 MDHEN, CDR2 SYDVKM. The CDR3 consists of 14 residues. V was clipped by 5 bases and J by 2 bases, with 13 bases between them. Written as DNA, the CDR3 is TGTGCCAGCAGTCGCCGGGACGAAACCTACGAGCAGTACTTC. Protein product: CASSRRDETYEQYF.

This clone was seen only a few times. This chain joins TRBV30 and TRBJ1-2, with D perhaps TRBD1 (5 bases). With 2 bases removed from V and 7 bases from J, the gap between germline ends came to 11 bases. The CDR3 consists of 12 residues. Germline CDR1 and CDR2: GTSNPN and SVGIG (reference sequence). DNA for the CDR3: TGTGCCTGGAGTCGGGGCCAGGGTGGCTACACCTTC. It yields the protein CAWSRGQGGYTF.

This clone is a singleton in its sample. The V gene is TRBV4-1, the J gene TRBJ2-7; 12 bases fit TRBD2. Germline assignment: CDR1 MGHRA and CDR2 YSYEKL. The V segment lost 1 base and the J segment 2 bases; nucleotides outside the gene matches: 6. This CDR3 is built from 17 residues. CDR3 nucleotide sequence: TGCGCCAGCAGCCAAGGACTAGCGGGGGCCCTTACCTACGAGCAGTACTTC. It translates to CASSQGLAGALTYEQYF.

This clone was counted only a few times. The chain employs TRBV15 and TRBJ1-5; D gene unclear. V gave up 3 bases and J gave up 3 bases, with 3 bases separating them. Germline V gene data show CDR1 as LNHNV and CDR2 as YYDKDF (reference sequence). The CDR3 is 12 residues long. CDR3 nucleotide sequence: TGTGCCACCAGCAGGGACAATCAGCCCCAGCATTTT. Translating gives CATSRDNQPQHF.

The chain is built from TRBV29-1 and TRBJ2-2; D remains unclear. Between the trimmed V and J ends, which lost 6 bases and 6 bases, there was a span of 14 bases. Germline V gives CDR1 SQVTM, CDR2 ANQGSEA. This CDR3 comprises 13 residues. CDR3 residues: CSVGDSRSGELFF. For the CDR3, the DNA is TGCAGCGTAGGTGACTCTCGATCCGGGGAGCTGTTTTTT.

The chain employs TRBV4-3 and TRBJ1-2, with D possibly TRBD1 on 5 matching bases. This CDR3 contains 13 residues. V was clipped by 4 bases and J by 4 bases, with 10 bases between them. CDR1 and CDR2 (germline): LGHNA, YSLEER. The CDR3 DNA follows: TGCGCCAGCAGCCGGCGGGGGACCTATGGCTACACCTTC. Its protein is CASSRRGTYGYTF.

The J gene is TRBJ2-3, the V gene TRBV6-1; possible D gene TRBD2, 7 bases. The CDR3 has 12 residues. In germline, CDR1 is MNHNS, CDR2 SASEGT. V dropped 5 bases and J dropped 8 bases, with 11 bases sitting between them. The CDR3 DNA is TGTGCCAGCAGTATGGGGGGGGCTACGCAGTATTTT. This codes for CASSMGGATQYF.

This rearrangement joins TRBV11-3 to TRBJ2-1; 7 nucleotides line up with TRBD2. CDR3 length: 15 amino acids. Germline V gene lookup returns CDR1 SGHNT and CDR2 YENEEA. After removal of 4 bases from V and 0 bases from J, the junction contained 3 bases not matched to a gene. CDR3 nucleotides: TGTGCCAGCAGCTCGGGACTAAGCTCCTACAATGAGCAGTTCTTC. This codes for CASSSGLSSYNEQFF.

V and J are TRBV7-2 and TRBJ2-5, with 10 bases that match TRBD1. Germline values: CDR1 SGHTA, CDR2 FQGNSA. The CDR3 is made up of 13 amino acids. V lost 3 bases, J lost 9 bases, and 4 bases stayed unmatched. The CDR3 DNA reads TGTGCCAGCAGCTTGGACAGGGGGGTGGCCCAGTACTTC. As protein: CASSLDRGVAQYF.

The count of this clone is one. The chain has TRBV4-3 and TRBJ2-1; possible D gene TRBD2, 6 bases. CDR1 is LGHNA and CDR2 is YSLEER in the germline V gene. The CDR3 covers 17 residues. The germline V and J ends were trimmed by 1 base and 4 bases, with 17 bases remaining between them. The CDR3 is CASSQGSVGGFYNEQFF. The CDR3 nucleotides are TGCGCCAGCAGCCAAGGATCGGTGGGGGGATTTTACAATGAGCAGTTCTTC.

The chain carries TRBV19 and TRBJ1-2; D possibly corresponds to TRBD1 (5 bases). Germline CDR1 LNHDA, CDR2 SQIVND (reference sequence). V was clipped by 4 bases and J by 8 bases, with 14 bases between them. The CDR3 has 13 amino acids. In DNA form, the CDR3 reads TGTGCCAGTAGTACCGGGACTAAAGGCGGCTACACCTTC. It codes for CASSTGTKGGYTF.